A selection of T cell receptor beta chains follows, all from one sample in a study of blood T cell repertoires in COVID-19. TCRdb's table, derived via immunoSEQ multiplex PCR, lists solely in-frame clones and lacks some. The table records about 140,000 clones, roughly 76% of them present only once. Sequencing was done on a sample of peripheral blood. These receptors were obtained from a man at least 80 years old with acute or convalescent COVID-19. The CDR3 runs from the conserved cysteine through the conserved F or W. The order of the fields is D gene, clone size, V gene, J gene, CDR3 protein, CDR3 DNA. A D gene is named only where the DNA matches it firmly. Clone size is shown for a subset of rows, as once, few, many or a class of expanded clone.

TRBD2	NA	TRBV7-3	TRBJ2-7	CASSLSGGHEQYF	TGTGCCAGCAGCCTATCGGGGGGGCACGAGCAGTACTTC
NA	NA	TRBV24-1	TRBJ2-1	CATRGTGDEQFF	TGTGCCACCAGGGGCACCGGGGATGAGCAGTTCTTC
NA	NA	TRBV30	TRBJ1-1	CAWSRGLIDTEAFF	TGTGCCTGGAGCAGGGGTTTAATAGACACTGAAGCTTTCTTT
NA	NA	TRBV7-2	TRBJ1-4	CASSSNGGLFF	TGTGCCAGCAGCTCGAATGGCGGACTGTTTTTT
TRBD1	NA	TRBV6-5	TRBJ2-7	CASSHQGAIYEQYF	TGTGCCAGCAGTCATCAGGGGGCCATCTACGAGCAGTACTTC
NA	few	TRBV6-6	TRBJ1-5	CASSYSSENQPQHF	TGTGCCAGCAGTTACTCGTCTGAGAATCAGCCCCAGCATTTT
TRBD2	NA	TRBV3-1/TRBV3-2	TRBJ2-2	CASSPGPGLAGFLNTGELFF	TGTGCCAGCAGCCCAGGGCCGGGACTAGCGGGGTTCCTTAACACCGGGGAGCTGTTTTTT
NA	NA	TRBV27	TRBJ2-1	CASSLLSYSHSYNEQFF	TGTGCCAGCAGTTTACTATCCTACAGCCACTCCTACAATGAGCAGTTCTTC
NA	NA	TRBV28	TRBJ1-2	CASSSGDYGYTF	TGTGCCAGCAGCTCGGGTGACTATGGCTACACCTTC
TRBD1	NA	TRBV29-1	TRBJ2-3	CSGGTGGTDTQYF	TGCAGCGGTGGGACAGGTGGCACAGATACGCAGTATTTT
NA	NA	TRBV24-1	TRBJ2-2	CATSDFRAGELFF	TGTGCCACCAGTGATTTTCGGGCCGGGGAGCTGTTTTTT
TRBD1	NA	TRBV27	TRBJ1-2	CASSLSTGGSGGYTF	TGTGCCAGCAGTTTATCGACAGGGGGGTCGGGGGGCTACACCTTC
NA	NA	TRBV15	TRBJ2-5	CATSRDVGGPRQRETQYF	TGTGCCACCAGCAGAGATGTGGGTGGGCCCAGGCAGCGGGAGACCCAGTACTTC
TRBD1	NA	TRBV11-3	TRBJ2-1	CASSLDGGQGVYNEQFF	TGTGCCAGCAGCTTAGATGGGGGACAGGGAGTCTACAATGAGCAGTTCTTC
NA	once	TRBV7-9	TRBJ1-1	CASSLASSGITNTEAFF	TGTGCCAGCAGCTTAGCTTCCTCAGGGATCACGAACACTGAAGCTTTCTTT
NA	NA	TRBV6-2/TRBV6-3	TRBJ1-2	CASSYSNPGKGYGYTF	TGTGCCAGCAGTTACTCGAATCCGGGGAAGGGATATGGCTACACCTTC
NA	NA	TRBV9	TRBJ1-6	CASSVRGQSNSPLHF	TGTGCCAGCAGCGTACGGGGACAATCTAATTCACCCCTCCACTTT
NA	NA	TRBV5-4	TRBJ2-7	CASSVDGGTVSYEQYF	TGTGCCAGCAGCGTGGATGGCGGGACGGTCTCCTACGAGCAGTACTTC
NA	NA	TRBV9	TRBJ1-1	CASSLIGQNTEAFF	TGTGCCAGCAGCCTCATTGGGCAGAACACTGAAGCTTTCTTT
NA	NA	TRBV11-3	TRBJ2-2	CASSPRRGPGGTGELFF	TGTGCCAGCAGCCCCCGGCGGGGTCCAGGGGGCACCGGGGAGCTGTTTTTT
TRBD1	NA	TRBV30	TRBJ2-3	CAWDRGRKGGDTQYF	TGTGCCTGGGACAGGGGGCGTAAAGGGGGAGATACGCAGTATTTT
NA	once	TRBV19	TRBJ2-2	CASAGRRGPGELFF	TGTGCCAGCGCCGGGAGAAGGGGTCCCGGGGAGCTGTTTTTT
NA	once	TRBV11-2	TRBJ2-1	CASSLAGGVFSNEQFF	TGTGCCAGCAGCTTAGCCGGCGGGGTTTTTTCCAATGAGCAGTTCTTC
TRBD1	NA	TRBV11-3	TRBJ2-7	CASSQYSTGPYEQYF	TGTGCCAGCAGCCAGTACTCGACAGGGCCCTACGAGCAGTACTTC
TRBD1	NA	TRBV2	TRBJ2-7	CASRNRGETLYEQYF	TGTGCCAGCAGGAACAGGGGGGAGACCCTCTACGAGCAGTACTTC
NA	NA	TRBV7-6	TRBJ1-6	CASSLSSYNSPLHF	TGTGCCAGCAGCTTGAGCTCCTATAATTCACCCCTCCACTTT
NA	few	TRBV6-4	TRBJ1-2	CASSGQAGDTGYTF	TGTGCCAGCAGTGGCCAGGCAGGGGATACTGGCTACACCTTC
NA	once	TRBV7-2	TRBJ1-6	CASSSQERDPLHF	TGTGCCAGCAGCTCCCAGGAGAGGGATCCCCTCCACTTT
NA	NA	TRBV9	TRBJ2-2	CASSVSGQPNTGELFF	TGTGCCAGCAGCGTATCTGGACAACCGAACACCGGGGAGCTGTTTTTT
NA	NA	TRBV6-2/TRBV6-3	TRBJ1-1	CASSYAGNTEAFF	TGTGCCAGCAGTTACGCAGGGAACACTGAAGCTTTCTTT
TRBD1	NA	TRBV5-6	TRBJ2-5	CASSFGFPTGGRGTQYF	TGTGCCAGCAGCTTCGGTTTTCCGACAGGGGGACGTGGGACCCAGTACTTC
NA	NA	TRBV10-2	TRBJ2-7	CASSEQHPHEQYF	TGCGCCAGCAGTGAACAGCACCCCCACGAGCAGTACTTC
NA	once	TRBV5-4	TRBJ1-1	CASSRGSIRGTEAFF	TGTGCCAGCAGCAGGGGGAGTATTCGGGGCACTGAAGCTTTCTTT
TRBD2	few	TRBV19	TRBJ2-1	CASSLAGGYIEQFF	TGTGCCAGTTCACTAGCGGGGGGCTACATTGAGCAGTTCTTC
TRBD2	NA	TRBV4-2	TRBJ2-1	CASSQAGGSAGQFF	TGTGCCAGCAGCCAAGCGGGGGGTTCGGCGGGGCAGTTCTTC
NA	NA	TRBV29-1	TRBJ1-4	CSVGGSTGSNEKLFF	TGCAGCGTTGGGGGGTCTACAGGGAGTAATGAAAAACTGTTTTTT
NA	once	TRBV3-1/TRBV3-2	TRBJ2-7	CASSQFGPGEQYF	TGTGCCAGCAGCCAATTCGGGCCGGGGGAGCAGTACTTC
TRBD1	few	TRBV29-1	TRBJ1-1	CSVTGQVNTEAFF	TGCAGCGTTACGGGACAGGTTAACACTGAAGCTTTCTTT
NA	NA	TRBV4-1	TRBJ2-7	CASSQQGTGEQYF	TGCGCCAGCAGTCAGCAGGGGACGGGGGAGCAGTACTTC
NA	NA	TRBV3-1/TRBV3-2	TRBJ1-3	CASSQDTGNTIYF	TGTGCCAGCAGCCAAGACACAGGGAACACCATATATTTT
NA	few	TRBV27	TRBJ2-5	CASSPESGLTQYF	TGTGCCAGCAGTCCAGAATCAGGGCTGACCCAGTACTTC
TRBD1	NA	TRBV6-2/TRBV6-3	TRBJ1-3	CASSTRQGSGNTIYF	TGTGCCAGCAGTACTCGACAGGGGTCTGGAAACACCATATATTTT
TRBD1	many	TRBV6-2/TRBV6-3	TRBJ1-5	CASSGQGTQPQHF	TGTGCCAGCAGTGGACAGGGAACTCAGCCCCAGCATTTT
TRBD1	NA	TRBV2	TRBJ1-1	CASTDRENTEAFF	TGTGCCAGCACGGACAGGGAGAACACTGAAGCTTTCTTT
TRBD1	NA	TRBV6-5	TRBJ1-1	CASRATGGEAFF	TGTGCCAGCAGAGCTACAGGGGGTGAAGCTTTCTTT
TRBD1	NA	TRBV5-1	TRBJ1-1	CASSAYRGAEAFF	TGCGCCAGCAGCGCCTACAGGGGGGCCGAAGCTTTCTTT
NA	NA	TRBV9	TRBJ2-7	CASIGQTRRQSLWTSYEQYF	TGTGCCAGCATCGGCCAGACCCGACGACAGAGCCTATGGACGTCCTACGAGCAGTACTTC
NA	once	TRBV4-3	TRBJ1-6	CASSLTVAYNSPLHF	TGCGCCAGCAGCCTTACAGTTGCGTATAATTCACCCCTCCACTTT
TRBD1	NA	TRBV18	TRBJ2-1	CASSDLGQGYDNEQFF	TGTGCCAGCTCAGACCTCGGACAGGGTTACGACAATGAGCAGTTCTTC
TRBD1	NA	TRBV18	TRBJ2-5	CASSPKTGVETQYF	TGTGCCAGCTCACCGAAGACAGGGGTAGAGACCCAGTACTTC
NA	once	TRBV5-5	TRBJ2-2	CASSLKRLDLSGELFF	TGTGCCAGCAGCTTAAAACGACTAGACCTTTCGGGGGAGCTGTTTTTT
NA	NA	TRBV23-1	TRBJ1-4	CASRHPSNRDGTNEKLFF	TGCGCCAGCAGACACCCCTCAAACAGGGACGGGACTAATGAAAAACTGTTTTTT
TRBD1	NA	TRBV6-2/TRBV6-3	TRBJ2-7	CASSYSVRKGAPSSYEQYF	TGTGCCAGCAGTTACTCGGTCCGGAAGGGGGCGCCTAGCTCCTACGAGCAGTACTTC
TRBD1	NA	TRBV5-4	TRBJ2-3	CASSLRQGGKRDTQYF	TGTGCCAGCAGCTTGCGACAGGGGGGGAAAAGAGATACGCAGTATTTT
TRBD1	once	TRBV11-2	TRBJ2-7	CASSPLRRQGPYEQYF	TGTGCCAGCAGCCCTCTAAGACGACAGGGACCCTACGAGCAGTACTTC
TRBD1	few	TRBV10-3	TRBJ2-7	CAGATGDEQYF	TGTGCCGGAGCGACAGGGGACGAGCAGTACTTC
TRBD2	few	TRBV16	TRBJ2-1	CASSQKRGGPNEQFF	TGTGCCAGCAGCCAAAAGCGGGGGGGCCCCAATGAGCAGTTCTTC